Presented here are 15 T cell receptor beta chains from one specimen sequenced in a study of T cell responses to AZD1222 COVID-19 vaccine. Some clones are missing from TCRdb's copy, which holds only in-frame ones; the method was immunoSEQ multiplex PCR. Among over 100,000 clones listed, approximately 90% were seen once. The source was peripheral blood, collected 28 days after the second AZD1222 dose. These receptors were taken from an adult who received the AZD1222 COVID-19 vaccine.

This clone was seen just once. The chain recombines TRBV7-2 with TRBJ1-4, with D unresolved. V was clipped by 1 base and J by 0 bases, with 9 bases between them. Per germline, CDR1 SGHTA and CDR2 FQGNSA. This CDR3 contains 16 residues. The CDR3 region is CASSLDPAATNEKLFF. CDR3 bases: TGTGCCAGCAGCTTAGATCCTGCTGCAACTAATGAAAAACTGTTTTTT.

This chain links TRBV6-6 with TRBJ1-1; D is possibly TRBD1 (5 bases). Between the trimmed V and J ends, which lost 3 bases and 0 bases, there was a span of 11 bases. The CDR3 length is 15 residues. The germline V gene has CDR1 MNHNY and CDR2 SVGAGI (reference sequence). The CDR3 DNA reads TGTGCCAGCAGTTATTCACCCAGGGTGAACACTGAAGCTTTCTTT. Translation gives CASSYSPRVNTEAFF.

In DNA form, the CDR3 reads TGTGCCAGTAGTCCCCGGGACTCCAATCAGCCCCAGCATTTT. Protein sequence: CASSPRDSNQPQHF. J is TRBJ1-5 and V is TRBV19; possible D gene TRBD1, 5 bases. The CDR3 is made up of 14 amino acids. The V end was cut by 5 bases, the J end by 3 bases, with 11 bases between. The germline gives CDR1 LNHDA, CDR2 SQIVND (reference sequence). Full variable domain (remainder filled in from reference TRBV19 and TRBJ1-5): DGGITQSPKYLFRKEGQNVTLSCEQNLNHDAMYWYRQDPGQGLRLIYYSQIVNDFQKGDIAEGYSVSREKKESFPLTVTSAQKNPTAFYLCASSPRDSNQPQHFGDGTRLSIL.

This clone was found once. The chain combines TRBV4-2 with TRBJ2-6, with a weak D call TRBD1 (5 bases). The CDR3 totals 17 residues. CDR1 and CDR2 (germline): LGHNA, YNFKEQ. Trimming removed 2 bases from V and 1 base from J, with 12 bases in between. The CDR3 bases are TGTGCCAGCAGCCAACAGGGTAGGGGTTCTGGGGCCAACGTCCTGACTTTC. Amino acids: CASSQQGRGSGANVLTF.

J is TRBJ1-2 and V is TRBV9; unclear D gene. Trimming cost V 0 bases and J 2 bases, with 8 bases left between them. Germline-derived CDR1 and CDR2 are SGDLS and YYNGEE. The CDR3 covers 14 residues. CDR3 in DNA: TGTGCCAGCAGCGTAGAGCCCGGGAACTATGGCTACACCTTC. This gives the protein CASSVEPGNYGYTF.

The genes are TRBV9 and TRBJ1-4; 11 bases fit TRBD1. The CDR3 has 17 residues. J lost 4 bases, V lost 3 bases, and 8 bases had no gene match. The germline V gene has CDR1 SGDLS and CDR2 YYNGEE. This CDR3 reads CASSAASGQGVNEKLFF. The CDR3 DNA reads TGTGCCAGCAGCGCCGCATCGGGACAGGGGGTTAATGAAAAACTGTTTTTT.

This sequence joins TRBV5-4 and TRBJ1-1; 10 nucleotides match TRBD1. The CDR3 totals 16 residues. CDR1 and CDR2 from the germline V gene are SGHNT and YYREEE (reference sequence). V lost 4 bases, J lost 0 bases, and 6 bases stayed unmatched. The CDR3 spells CASSPTGGRMNTEAFF. The DNA for the CDR3 is TGTGCCAGCAGCCCGACAGGGGGCAGGATGAACACTGAAGCTTTCTTT.

The chain recombines TRBV5-6 with TRBJ1-5; D remains ambiguous. Germline values: CDR1 SGHDT, CDR2 YYEEEE. Trimming shortened V by 0 bases and J by 6 bases, and 10 bases separated the two germline ends. The CDR3 length is 14 residues. The CDR3 loop is CASSLGRVTQPQHF. DNA of the CDR3: TGTGCCAGCAGCTTGGGTAGGGTTACTCAGCCCCAGCATTTT.

This clone turned up a few times. This chain joins TRBV6-2 or TRBV6-3 and TRBJ1-5; no reliable D call. The length of the CDR3 is 17 residues. Trimming left V 0 bases short and J 0 bases short, with 12 bases between. CDR1 is MNHEY and CDR2 is SVGEGT in the germline V gene. The CDR3 here is CASSYSIQRYSNQPQHF. Written as DNA, the CDR3 is TGTGCCAGCAGTTACTCGATACAGCGCTATAGCAATCAGCCCCAGCATTTT.

The chain links TRBV6-5 to TRBJ1-1, with TRBD1 matching over 8 bases. V was pared by 10 bases and J by 7 bases, with 17 bases of the junction left unmatched. This CDR3 spans 15 amino acids. CDR1 is MNHEY and CDR2 is SVGAGI in the germline V gene. The CDR3 sequence is CATNAEAGGGYEAFF. DNA for the CDR3: TGTGCCACCAACGCCGAAGCAGGGGGCGGGTATGAAGCTTTCTTT.

The chain couples TRBV15 to TRBJ2-5; 10 positions agree with TRBD1. The CDR3 consists of 16 residues. CDR1 is LNHNV and CDR2 is YYDKDF in the germline V gene (reference sequence). The J segment lost 4 bases and the V segment lost 0 bases, leaving 5 bases of the junction unmatched. CDR3 in amino acids: CATSRDRGQGRETQYF. DNA for the CDR3: TGTGCCACCAGCAGAGATAGGGGACAGGGGAGAGAGACCCAGTACTTC.

CDR3 region: CASGQGGTDTQYF. The CDR3 bases are TGTGCCAGCGGACAGGGGGGCACAGATACGCAGTATTTT. The chain uses TRBV19 and TRBJ2-3; 10 nucleotides align to TRBD1. The CDR3 loop spans 13 amino acids. From germline, CDR1 is LNHDA and CDR2 SQIVND (reference sequence). V gave up 9 bases and J gave up 1 base; unmatched junction bases: 1.

This chain uses TRBV21-1 with TRBJ1-1. TRBV21-1 is a known pseudogene. The CDR3 has 15 residues. CDR3 coding DNA: TGTGCCAGCCGCAAGAGGGGCCCTATGAACACTGAAGCTTTCTTT. It yields the protein CASRKRGPMNTEAFF.

The chain links TRBV4-3 to TRBJ2-2, with a weak D call TRBD1 (6 bases). The CDR3 is 16 amino acids. Germline lookup yields CDR1 LGHNA and CDR2 YSLEER. Trimming left V 0 bases short and J 4 bases short, with 12 bases between. The CDR3 DNA reads TGCGCCAGCAGCCAAGAGCAGGGGCGGGTCACCGGGGAGCTGTTTTTT. Protein product: CASSQEQGRVTGELFF.

The chain combines TRBV29-1 with TRBJ1-4; weak D call: TRBD1 (5 bases). The V gene lost 5 bases and the J gene lost 8 bases, with 15 bases spanning the gap. CDR1 is SQVTM, CDR2 ANQGSEA, per germline. The CDR3 contains 13 residues. The CDR3 loop is CSVRTGVEEKLFF. The CDR3 nucleotides read TGCAGCGTTCGGACGGGGGTGGAGGAAAAACTGTTTTTT.